These 17 T cell receptor beta chains share one sample of origin, sequenced in a study of cytomegalovirus exposure and HLA in healthy donors. The PCR ran on 60 Vbeta and 13 Jbeta primers. Clones were read by immunoSEQ multiplex PCR, and TCRdb kept only the in-frame ones, dropping some. The listing contains approximately 190,000 clones. Sequencing used PBMCs. These receptors came from a man aged 25-40 years in good health and CMV-seronegative.

The rearrangement uses TRBV7-9 and TRBJ2-5, with 8 bases that match TRBD1. The CDR3 length is 16 residues. CDR1 is SEHNR and CDR2 is FQNEAQ in the germline V gene (reference sequence). V gave up 1 base and J gave up 2 bases; unmatched junction bases: 6. The CDR3 loop reads CASSLGTGLSQETQYF. In DNA form, the CDR3 reads TGTGCCAGCAGCTTAGGGACAGGGCTCTCTCAAGAGACCCAGTACTTC.

The chain uses TRBV2 and TRBJ2-1, with TRBD2 matching over 12 bases. The CDR3 has 17 amino acids. Germline V CDR1 and CDR2: SNHLY, FYNNEI. The ends lost 5 bases at V and 7 bases at J; junction bases unmatched: 12. The CDR3, as DNA: TGTGCCAGCAGTAAGCTAGCGGGAGGGCCGGGTAAAAATGAGCAGTTCTTC. Translation: CASSKLAGGPGKNEQFF.

This chain connects TRBV7-7 to TRBJ1-3, with unresolved D. Germline CDR1 SSHAT, CDR2 FNYEAQ (reference sequence). V was pared by 4 bases and J by 3 bases, with 16 bases between. This CDR3 spans 16 amino acids. CDR3 sequence: CASSSSGPGVGNTIYF. CDR3 DNA sequence: TGTGCCAGCAGCTCTTCGGGTCCGGGAGTTGGAAACACCATATATTTT. Full variable domain (missing parts from reference TRBV7-7 and TRBJ1-3): GAGVSQSPRYKVTKRGQDVTLRCDPISSHATLYWYQQALGQGPEFLTYFNYEAQPDKSGLPSDRFSAERPEGSISTLTIQRTEQRDSAMYRCASSSSGPGVGNTIYFGEGSWLTVV.

The chain combines TRBV19 with TRBJ2-2; TRBD1 matches at 10 bases. Germline CDR1 LNHDA, CDR2 SQIVND (reference sequence). The CDR3 sequence is 18 residues long. The J segment lost 2 bases and the V segment lost 2 bases, leaving 8 bases of the junction unmatched. The CDR3: CASSISSDRGANTGELFF. CDR3 nucleotides: TGTGCCAGTAGTATAAGTTCGGACAGGGGGGCTAACACCGGGGAGCTGTTTTTT.

The chain combines TRBV9 with TRBJ2-7, with a possible D match to TRBD1 (8 bases). The CDR3 length is 16 residues. V lost 3 bases and J lost 7, with 23 bases in between. The germline gives CDR1 SGDLS, CDR2 YYNGEE. The CDR3 sequence: CASSADPQGGWGEQYF. The DNA for the CDR3 is TGTGCCAGCAGCGCAGACCCACAGGGGGGGTGGGGTGAGCAGTACTTC.

The chain links TRBV30 to TRBJ1-4, with D uncertain. CDR1 GTSNPN and CDR2 SVGIG come from the germline V gene (reference sequence). The CDR3 extends over 14 amino acids. V shed 2 bases and J shed 11 bases, with 18 bases lying between them. The CDR3 region has the DNA TGTGCCTGGAGTCTGACCTATGGGAGAAAGAAACTGTTTTTT. As protein: CAWSLTYGRKKLFF.

This rearrangement joins TRBV9 to TRBJ2-1, with TRBD1 identical over 9 bases. This CDR3 contains 15 residues. The germline CDR1 and CDR2 sequences are SGDLS and YYNGEE. V lost 3 bases to trimming and J lost 4 bases; unmatched junction nucleotides: 5. The CDR3 here is CASSGPQGAYNEQFF. Here the CDR3 DNA reads TGTGCCAGCAGCGGCCCACAGGGGGCTTACAATGAGCAGTTCTTC.

V is TRBV30 and J is TRBJ1-5; 11 bases align to TRBD1. The CDR3 totals 14 residues. The V gene's germline CDR1 is GTSNPN and CDR2 SVGIG (reference sequence). The V gene end was trimmed by 5 bases and the J gene end by 4 bases; junction bases not matched to a gene: 4. As DNA, the CDR3 is TGTGCCTGGCGCGGGACAGGGGGTAATCAGCCCCAGCATTTT. Protein: CAWRGTGGNQPQHF.

The rearrangement joins TRBV7-9 to TRBJ1-1; 7 nucleotides align to TRBD1. The ends lost 2 bases at V and 1 base at J; junction bases unmatched: 4. This CDR3 spans 15 amino acids. From germline, CDR1 is SEHNR and CDR2 FQNEAQ (reference sequence). The CDR3 nucleotides are TGTGCCAGCAGCTTATTCGGGACAGCGAACACTGAAGCTTTCTTT. As protein: CASSLFGTANTEAFF.

This rearrangement joins TRBV19 to TRBJ1-1, with 8 bases lining up with TRBD1. V trimming: 6 bases; J trimming: 4 bases; junction bases outside the gene matches: 4. CDR3 size: 13 residues. Germline loops: CDR1 LNHDA, CDR2 SQIVND (reference sequence). CDR3 protein: CASRRTGGTEAFF. The CDR3 nucleotides are TGTGCCAGTAGGAGAACAGGGGGCACTGAAGCTTTCTTT.

The chain employs TRBV5-4 and TRBJ1-3; TRBD1 aligns across 7 bases. The CDR3 sequence is 15 residues long. Germline loops: CDR1 SGHNT, CDR2 YYREEE (reference sequence). V trimming: 5 bases; J trimming: 4 bases; junction bases outside the gene matches: 9. The CDR3, as DNA: TGTGCCAGCAGTCTCGACAGGGAACACGGAAACACCATATATTTT. Encoded protein: CASSLDREHGNTIYF.

This chain links TRBV20-1 with TRBJ1-1; the match to TRBD1 covers 7 bases. Germline lookup yields CDR1 DFQATT and CDR2 SNEGSKA (reference sequence). With 6 bases clipped from V and 10 bases from J, the junction kept 8 bases outside the gene matches. The CDR3 length is 11 residues. This CDR3 is CSAGGGLVAFF. The CDR3 DNA sequence: TGCAGTGCAGGGGGCGGGTTGGTAGCTTTCTTT.

The chain has TRBV25-1 and TRBJ2-3, with D unclear. V lost 1 base and J lost 6, with 11 bases in between. Per the germline V gene, CDR1 is MGHDK and CDR2 is SYGVNS. The CDR3 extends over 14 amino acids. The CDR3 DNA sequence: TGTGCCAGCAGTGAATTGAAGGTCGGGGATACGCAGTATTTT. Translation: CASSELKVGDTQYF.

The chain employs TRBV12-5 and TRBJ2-7; the match to TRBD2 covers 15 bases. The CDR3 has 22 amino acids. V lost 3 bases, J lost 6 bases, and 24 bases stayed unmatched. Germline values: CDR1 LGHNT, CDR2 FRNRAP. The CDR3 sequence is CASGFFRGPGLAGGGSEREQYF. The CDR3 DNA sequence: TGTGCTAGTGGTTTCTTTCGGGGGCCGGGACTAGCGGGAGGAGGGAGTGAGCGCGAGCAGTACTTC.

The V gene is TRBV29-1, the J gene TRBJ1-5; TRBD1 matches 8 bases. J lost 2 bases, V lost 5 bases, and 2 bases had no gene match. Germline CDR1 reads SQVTM; CDR2 reads ANQGSEA. This CDR3 contains 13 residues. The CDR3 nucleotides are TGCAGCGTTTCAGGGGGCGGCAATCAGCCCCAGCATTTT. Translated: CSVSGGGNQPQHF.

The CDR3, as DNA: TGTGCCAGCAGTGGGGCTAGCGGGAGGGCCAACGAGCAGTACTTC. It codes for CASSGASGRANEQYF. V gene TRBV27 combines with J gene TRBJ2-7; 12 bases match TRBD2. The germline V gene encodes CDR1 MNHEY and CDR2 SMNVEV (reference sequence). V was pared by 5 bases and J by 5 bases, with 7 bases of the junction left unmatched. The length of the CDR3 is 15 residues.

This chain uses TRBV29-1 with TRBJ2-1, with no clear D. There are 16 residues in the CDR3. Germline V gene lookup returns CDR1 SQVTM and CDR2 ANQGSEA. V gave up 3 bases and J gave up 0 bases, with 15 bases separating them. CDR3 sequence reads: CSVDGLTPSSYNEQFF. The CDR3, as DNA: TGCAGCGTTGATGGGTTGACTCCGTCCTCCTACAATGAGCAGTTCTTC.